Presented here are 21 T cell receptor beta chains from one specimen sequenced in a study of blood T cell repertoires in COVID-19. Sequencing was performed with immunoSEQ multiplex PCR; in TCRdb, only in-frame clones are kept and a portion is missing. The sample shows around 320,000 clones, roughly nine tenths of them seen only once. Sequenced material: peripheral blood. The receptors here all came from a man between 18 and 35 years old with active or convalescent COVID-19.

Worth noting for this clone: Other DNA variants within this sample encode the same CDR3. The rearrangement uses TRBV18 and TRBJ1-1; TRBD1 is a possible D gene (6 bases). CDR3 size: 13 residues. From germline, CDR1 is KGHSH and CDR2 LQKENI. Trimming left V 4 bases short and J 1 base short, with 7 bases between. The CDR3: CASSLQGNTEAFF. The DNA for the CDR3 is TGTGCCAGCTCACTACAGGGGAACACTGAAGCTTTCTTT.

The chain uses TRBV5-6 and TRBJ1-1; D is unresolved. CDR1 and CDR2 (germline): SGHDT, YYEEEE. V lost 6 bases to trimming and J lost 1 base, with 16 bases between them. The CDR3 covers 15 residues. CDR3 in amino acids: CASNPWEAGNTEAFF. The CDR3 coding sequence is TGTGCCAGCAACCCCTGGGAGGCAGGGAACACTGAAGCTTTCTTT.

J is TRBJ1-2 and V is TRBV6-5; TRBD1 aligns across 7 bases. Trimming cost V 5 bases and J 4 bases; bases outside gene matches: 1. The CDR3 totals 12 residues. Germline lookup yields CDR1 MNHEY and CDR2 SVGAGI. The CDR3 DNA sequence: TGTGCCAGCAGTCGACAGGGCTATGGCTACACCTTC. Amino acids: CASSRQGYGYTF.

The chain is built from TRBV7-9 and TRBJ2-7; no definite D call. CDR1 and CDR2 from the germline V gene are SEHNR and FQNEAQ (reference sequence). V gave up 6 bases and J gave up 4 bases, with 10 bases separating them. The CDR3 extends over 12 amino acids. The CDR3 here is CASSSSPYEQYF. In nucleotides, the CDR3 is TGTGCCAGCAGTTCGAGTCCTTACGAGCAGTACTTC.

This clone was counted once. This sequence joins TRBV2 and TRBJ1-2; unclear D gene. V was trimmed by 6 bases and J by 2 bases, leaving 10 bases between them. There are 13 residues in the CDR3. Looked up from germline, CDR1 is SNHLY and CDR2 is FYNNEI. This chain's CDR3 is CASRVTRNYGYTF. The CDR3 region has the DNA TGTGCCAGCAGGGTGACAAGGAACTATGGCTACACCTTC. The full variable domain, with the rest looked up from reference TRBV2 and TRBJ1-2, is EPEVTQTPSHQVTQMGQEVILRCVPISNHLYFYWYRQILGQKVEFLVSFYNNEISEKSEIFDDQFSVERPDGSNFTLKIRSTKLEDSAMYFCASRVTRNYGYTFGSGTRLTVV.

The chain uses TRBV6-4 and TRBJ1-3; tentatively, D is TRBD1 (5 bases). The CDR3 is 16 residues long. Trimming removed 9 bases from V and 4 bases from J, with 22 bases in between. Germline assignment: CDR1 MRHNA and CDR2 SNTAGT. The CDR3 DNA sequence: TGTGCCAGTCAGAGACAGCTGGGGTCGGAGGGAAACACCATATATTTT. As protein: CASQRQLGSEGNTIYF.

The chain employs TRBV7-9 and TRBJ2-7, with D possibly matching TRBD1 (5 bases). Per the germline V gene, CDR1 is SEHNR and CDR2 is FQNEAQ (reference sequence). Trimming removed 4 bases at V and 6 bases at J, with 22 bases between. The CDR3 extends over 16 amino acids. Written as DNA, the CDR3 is TGTGCCAGCAGCTCAGAACTGCGGCCACAGGTCCCCGAGCAGTACTTC. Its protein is CASSSELRPQVPEQYF.

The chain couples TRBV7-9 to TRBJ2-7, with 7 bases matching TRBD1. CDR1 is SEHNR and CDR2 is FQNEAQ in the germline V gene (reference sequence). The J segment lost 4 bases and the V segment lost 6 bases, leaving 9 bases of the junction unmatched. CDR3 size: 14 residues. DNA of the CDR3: TGTGCCAGCAGTCGAGGGACAGCCCCTTACGAGCAGTACTTC. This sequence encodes CASSRGTAPYEQYF.

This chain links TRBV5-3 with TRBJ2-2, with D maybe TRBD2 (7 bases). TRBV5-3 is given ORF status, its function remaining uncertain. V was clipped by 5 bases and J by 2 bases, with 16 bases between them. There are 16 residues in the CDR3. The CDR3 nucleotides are TGTGCCAGAAGGACCCGGGGGGCGTTCAACACCGGGGAGCTGTTTTTT. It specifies CARRTRGAFNTGELFF.

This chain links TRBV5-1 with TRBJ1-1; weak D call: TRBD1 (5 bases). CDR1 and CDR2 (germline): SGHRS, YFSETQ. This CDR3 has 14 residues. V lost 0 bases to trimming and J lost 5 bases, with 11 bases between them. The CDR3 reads CASSLDGAGTEAFF. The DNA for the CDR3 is TGCGCCAGCAGCTTGGATGGGGCTGGGACTGAAGCTTTCTTT.

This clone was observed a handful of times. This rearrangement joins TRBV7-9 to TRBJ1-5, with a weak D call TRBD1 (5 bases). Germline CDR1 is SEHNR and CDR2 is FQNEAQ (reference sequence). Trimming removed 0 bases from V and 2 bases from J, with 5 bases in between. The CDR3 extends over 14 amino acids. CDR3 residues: CASSLAGGNQPQHF. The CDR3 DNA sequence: TGTGCCAGCAGCTTAGCAGGGGGCAATCAGCCCCAGCATTTT.

The CDR3 loop reads CASSSGLAGDWAGELFF. CDR3 nucleotides: TGTGCCAGCAGCTCGGGACTAGCGGGAGACTGGGCCGGGGAGCTGTTTTTT. V and J are TRBV7-9 and TRBJ2-2, with 14 positions matching TRBD2. V lost 4 bases, J lost 6 bases, and 7 bases stayed unmatched. The CDR3 runs 17 residues. Germline loops: CDR1 SEHNR, CDR2 FQNEAQ (reference sequence).

DNA for the CDR3: TGTGCCAGCAGCTTATCAGAATCCGGGACACTTTCACCCCTCCACTTT. This translates into CASSLSESGTLSPLHF. The rearrangement links TRBV7-6 to TRBJ1-6, with D possibly TRBD1 on 6 matching bases. CDR3 size: 16 residues. Germline V gene lookup returns CDR1 SGHVS and CDR2 FNYEAQ. Trimming stripped 2 bases from V and 9 bases from J, with 17 bases between.

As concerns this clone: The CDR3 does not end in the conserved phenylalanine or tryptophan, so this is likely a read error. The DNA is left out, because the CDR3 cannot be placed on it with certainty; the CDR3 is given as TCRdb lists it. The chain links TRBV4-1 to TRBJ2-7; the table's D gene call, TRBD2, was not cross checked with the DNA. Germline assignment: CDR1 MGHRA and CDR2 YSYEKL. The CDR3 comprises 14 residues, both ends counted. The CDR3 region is CASSPPGLNRVSAS.

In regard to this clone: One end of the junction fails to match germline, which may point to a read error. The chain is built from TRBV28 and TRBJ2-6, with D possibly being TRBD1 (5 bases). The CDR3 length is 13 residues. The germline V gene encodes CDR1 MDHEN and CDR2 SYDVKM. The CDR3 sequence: CVTESPGANVLTF. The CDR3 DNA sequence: TGCGTGACAGAATCCCCTGGGGCCAACGTCCTGACTTTC.

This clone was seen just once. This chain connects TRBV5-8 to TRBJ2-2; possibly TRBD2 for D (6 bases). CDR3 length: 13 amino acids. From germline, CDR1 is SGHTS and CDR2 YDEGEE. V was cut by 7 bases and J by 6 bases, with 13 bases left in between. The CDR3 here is CASRAGSSGELFF. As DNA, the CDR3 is TGTGCCAGCCGAGCGGGCTCTTCCGGGGAGCTGTTTTTT. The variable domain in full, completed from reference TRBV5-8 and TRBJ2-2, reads EAGVTQSPTHLIKTRGQQATLRCSPISGHTSVYWYQQALGLGLQFLLWYDEGEERNRGNFPPRFSGRQFPNYSSELNVNALELEDSALYLCASRAGSSGELFFGEGSRLTVL.

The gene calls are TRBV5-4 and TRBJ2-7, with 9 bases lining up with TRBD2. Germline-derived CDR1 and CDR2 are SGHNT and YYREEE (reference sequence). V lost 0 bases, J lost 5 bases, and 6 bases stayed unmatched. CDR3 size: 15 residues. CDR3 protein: CASSLDAGGSDEQYF. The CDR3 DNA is TGTGCCAGCAGCTTGGATGCGGGAGGGAGCGACGAGCAGTACTTC.

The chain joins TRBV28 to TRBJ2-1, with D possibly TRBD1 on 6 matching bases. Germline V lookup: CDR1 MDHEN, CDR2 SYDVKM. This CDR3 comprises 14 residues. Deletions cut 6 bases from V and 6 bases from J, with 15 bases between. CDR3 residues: CASRWTVQGNEQFF. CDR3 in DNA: TGTGCCAGCAGATGGACAGTCCAGGGCAATGAGCAGTTCTTC.

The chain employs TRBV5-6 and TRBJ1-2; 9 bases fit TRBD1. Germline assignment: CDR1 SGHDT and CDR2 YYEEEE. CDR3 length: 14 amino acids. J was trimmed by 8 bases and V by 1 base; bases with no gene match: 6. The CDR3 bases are TGTGCCAGCAGCTTGCGGGACAGGGTGGGAGGCTACACCTTC. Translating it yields CASSLRDRVGGYTF. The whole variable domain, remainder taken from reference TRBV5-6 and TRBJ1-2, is DAGVTQSPTHLIKTRGQQVTLRCSPKSGHDTVSWYQQALGQGPQFIFQYYEEEERQRGNFPDRFSGHQFPNYSSELNVNALLLGDSALYLCASSLRDRVGGYTFGSGTRLTVV.

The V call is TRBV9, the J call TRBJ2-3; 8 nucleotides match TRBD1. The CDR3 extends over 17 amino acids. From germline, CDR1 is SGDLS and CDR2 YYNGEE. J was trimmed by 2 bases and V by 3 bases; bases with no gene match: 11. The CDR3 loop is CASSELAGGRNTDTQYF. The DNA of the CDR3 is TGTGCCAGCAGCGAGCTTGCAGGGGGCCGAAACACAGATACGCAGTATTTT.

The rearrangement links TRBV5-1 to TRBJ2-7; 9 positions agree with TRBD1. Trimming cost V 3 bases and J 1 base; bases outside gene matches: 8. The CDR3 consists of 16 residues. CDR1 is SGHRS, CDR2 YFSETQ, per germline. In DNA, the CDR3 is TGCGCCAGCAGCTCGCCCCTGGGACAGGGATCCTACGAGCAGTACTTC. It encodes CASSSPLGQGSYEQYF. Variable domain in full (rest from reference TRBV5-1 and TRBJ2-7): KAGVTQTPRYLIKTRGQQVTLSCSPISGHRSVSWYQQTPGQGLQFLFEYFSETQRNKGNFPGRFSGRQFSNSRSEMNVSTLELGDSALYLCASSSPLGQGSYEQYFGPGTRLTVT.